The rows below give T cell receptor beta chains drawn from one sample of a study of T cell repertoires in cytomegalovirus infection. Their recognized antigens are unknown. Each CDR3 protein is one row after TCRdb ran MiXCR on the reads. The sample lists 6,500 to 9,500 distinct CDR3 sequences; 45% to 55% were seen once. The sequenced sample was PBMCs, sequenced either directly or after in vitro stimulation (not recorded which). The origin of the receptors is a human donor in good health (CMV status not recorded). Some clones in this sample may be carry-over from other donors' samples. CDR3s leave out the opening cysteine and the closing phenylalanine or tryptophan. A clone size is listed for some rows: how often the clone was seen (once, few, many), or a class if it is expanded.

cdr3_aa | v_call | clone_size
ASSRDDYEQY | TRBV5-5 | -
ASGLSYNEQF | TRBV7-4 | -
ASVLTDKIDTKY | TRBV7-2 | -
ASTRLPGGYT | TRBV5-6 | -
ASSPAGVLNEQF | TRBV7-2 | -
ASSYGNQPQH | TRBV5-4 | -
ASSLTSSTDFNEQF | TRBV7-3 | -
ARSQDSSSGGNNEPF | TRBV4-2 | -
ASVLVSLIGSVPYNEQF | TRBV12-5 | once
ATSVRENTEAF | TRBV15 | few
AIFESEQGSDETRNHPQH | TRBV10-3 | once
ARSAGSGQPQR | TRBV27 | -
ASRKPGVRANVLT | TRBV6-2/TRBV6-3 | many
ASSRTVSYEQY | TRBV7-2 | few
ASSQEGTRGPYNQPQH | TRBV12-3/TRBV12-4 | large
ASSQEGTGLGRGNTIY | TRBV4-1 | -
ASSPHRQTTTNEKLF | TRBV7-2 | -
ASSEGGTPPESLF | TRBV2 | -
SARHYSNQPQH | TRBV20-1 | -
ASSQGPDLDTQY | TRBV18 | -
ASSPPPSGNTQY | TRBV7-2 | once
ASSQRLNTEAF | TRBV5-1 | few
SAWDRGLYSNQPQH | TRBV20-1 | hyperexpanded
ASSVGSGSTQGTQY | TRBV7-3 | few
ASSMEGQASSYAKY | TRBV19 | -
ASSLDSRGSNTEAV | TRBV7-2 | -
DSSPETYSNHPHH | TRBV7-6 | -
ASSAFAGIDPLEQY | TRBV5-6 | -
ATSKQHTDTQY | TRBV24-1 | few
SSSQELQLETAL | TRBV4-2 | -
AITWGNEPF | TRBV5-5 | -
ASSLGDVNPTGLVSCST | TRBV7-2 | -
ASSEGWVVGTVYNEQF | TRBV2 | -
ASSLSISGTTNTEAF | TRBV7-8 | -
ASSSNGDTQY | TRBV28 | few
ASSARGGSGANVLT | TRBV9 | -
ASRGPWLQGGAYEQY | TRBV6-1 | -
ASSPATGGGYT | TRBV28 | -
SAWDRGLYSNPPPH | TRBV20-1 | -
ASSSDGAGVLCEQF | TRBV7-3 | few
ASSLSSVLARSLSTDTRY | TRBV27 | -
ASSIDEKLF | TRBV19 | -